This T cell receptor (beta chain) came from a study of shared clonotypes between healthy human individuals. Clones were read by immunoSEQ multiplex PCR, and TCRdb kept only the in-frame ones, dropping some. The table records hundreds of thousands of clones, 97% of them present only once. Germline CDR1 is MNHEY and CDR2 is SVGAGI. The CDR3 has 15 amino acids. This TCR was sampled from a young woman in good health. Sample: naive CD4+ T cells sorted from blood. Subset of the sample: CD45RA+ positively selected. This rearrangement joins TRBV6-5 to TRBJ2-5; 9 nucleotides match TRBD1. The tail of the sequence fits TRBJ2-7 better, so the J call may be wrong. The CDR3 region is CASRPDRDRVNEQYF. The CDR3 region has the DNA TGTGCCAGCCGCCCCGACCGGGACAGGGTCAACGAGCAGTACTTC.